This is a list of T cell receptor beta chains from one sample in a study of blood T cell repertoires in COVID-19. Method: immunoSEQ multiplex PCR; TCRdb's copy keeps in-frame clones and lacks some. The sample carries some 200,000 clones, about nine tenths recorded once. The sequenced sample was peripheral blood. Every receptor here comes from an elderly man with acute or convalescent COVID-19. CDR3s include the opening cysteine and the closing phenylalanine or tryptophan. Each record gives: V gene, clone size, J gene, D gene, CDR3 protein, CDR3 DNA. D genes are given only for firm matches. Where a row states a size, it is once, few, many or the class of an expanded clone; other rows omit it.

V: TRBV19
size: few
J: TRBJ1-1
D: -
CDR3: CASSLGHLNTEAFF
DNA: TGTGCCAGTAGCCTGGGACATTTGAACACTGAAGCTTTCTTT

V: TRBV15
size: -
J: TRBJ2-7
D: -
CDR3: CATSRGGGSYEQYF
DNA: TGTGCCACCAGCAGAGGAGGGGGCTCCTACGAGCAGTACTTC

V: TRBV28
size: -
J: TRBJ2-3
D: -
CDR3: CAVVPVADTQYF
DNA: TGTGCCGTAGTACCGGTCGCAGATACGCAGTATTTT

V: TRBV30
size: -
J: TRBJ2-2
D: -
CDR3: CAWSVPDRSTGELFF
DNA: TGTGCCTGGAGTGTACCGGACAGATCCACCGGGGAGCTGTTTTTT

V: TRBV7-6
size: -
J: TRBJ1-5
D: -
CDR3: CASSLAESNQPQHF
DNA: TGTGCCAGCAGCTTAGCAGAGAGCAATCAGCCCCAGCATTTT

V: TRBV7-2
size: -
J: TRBJ1-2
D: -
CDR3: CASSFPGTNYGYTF
DNA: TGTGCCAGCAGCTTCCCCGGGACAAACTATGGCTACACCTTC

V: TRBV29-1
size: -
J: TRBJ1-3
D: -
CDR3: CSAVGADSGNTIYF
DNA: TGCAGCGCCGTAGGAGCGGACTCTGGAAACACCATATATTTT

V: TRBV10-3
size: -
J: TRBJ2-1
D: TRBD2
CDR3: CAISVGLAVDEQFF
DNA: TGTGCCATCAGTGTTGGGCTAGCGGTGGATGAGCAGTTCTTC

V: TRBV27
size: -
J: TRBJ2-2
D: TRBD2
CDR3: CASRDASGRNTGELFF
DNA: TGTGCCAGCAGAGACGCTAGCGGGAGGAACACCGGGGAGCTGTTTTTT

V: TRBV7-9
size: -
J: TRBJ2-1
D: TRBD2
CDR3: CASSLTSGNNEQFF
DNA: TGTGCCAGCAGCTTAACTAGCGGGAACAATGAGCAGTTCTTC

V: TRBV19
size: -
J: TRBJ1-2
D: TRBD1
CDR3: CASSRQGGYTF
DNA: TGTGCCAGTAGTAGACAGGGGGGCTACACCTTC

V: TRBV6-6
size: once
J: TRBJ2-2
D: TRBD2
CDR3: CASSRPSGGHTGELFF
DNA: TGTGCCAGCAGTAGGCCTAGCGGGGGCCATACCGGGGAGCTGTTTTTT

V: TRBV5-1
size: -
J: TRBJ2-2
D: -
CDR3: CASSLTGSPNTGELFF
DNA: TGCGCCAGCAGCTTAACAGGGTCCCCGAACACCGGGGAGCTGTTTTTT

V: TRBV11-2
size: -
J: TRBJ1-2
D: -
CDR3: CASSFNAGDGYTF
DNA: TGTGCCAGCAGCTTCAACGCCGGGGATGGCTACACCTTC

V: TRBV6-2/TRBV6-3
size: -
J: TRBJ1-5
D: TRBD1
CDR3: CASSYQQGESNQPQHF
DNA: TGTGCCAGCAGTTATCAACAGGGGGAAAGCAATCAGCCCCAGCATTTT

V: TRBV7-9
size: -
J: TRBJ2-1
D: TRBD2
CDR3: CASSLMGTSSNNEQFF
DNA: TGTGCCAGCAGCTTAATGGGGACTAGCAGCAATAATGAGCAGTTCTTC

V: TRBV5-1
size: -
J: TRBJ2-3
D: TRBD1
CDR3: CASSWGTGSTDTQYF
DNA: TGCGCCAGCAGCTGGGGGACAGGGAGCACAGATACGCAGTATTTT

V: TRBV5-1
size: few
J: TRBJ2-2
D: -
CDR3: CASSLSQGGTGELFF
DNA: TGCGCCAGCAGCTTGTCCCAGGGTGGAACCGGGGAGCTGTTTTTT

V: TRBV27
size: -
J: TRBJ2-7
D: -
CDR3: CASSPMDRFSYEQYF
DNA: TGTGCCAGCAGCCCCATGGACAGATTTTCCTACGAGCAGTACTTC

V: TRBV24-1
size: -
J: TRBJ2-1
D: -
CDR3: CATSDLGGGYNEQFF
DNA: TGTGCCACCAGTGATTTAGGGGGAGGGTATAATGAGCAGTTCTTC

V: TRBV10-2
size: -
J: TRBJ2-7
D: TRBD1
CDR3: CASSDTGTGLYEQYF
DNA: TGCGCCAGCAGTGATACCGGGACAGGACTCTACGAGCAGTACTTC

V: TRBV10-1
size: -
J: TRBJ2-1
D: -
CDR3: CASSGSGSYNEQFF
DNA: TGCGCCAGCAGTGGATCAGGCTCCTACAATGAGCAGTTCTTC

V: TRBV2
size: -
J: TRBJ1-5
D: -
CDR3: CASKAGVNQPQHF
DNA: TGTGCCAGTAAGGCGGGGGTGAATCAGCCCCAGCATTTT

V: TRBV3-1/TRBV3-2
size: -
J: TRBJ1-5
D: -
CDR3: CASSQNRVGQPQHF
DNA: TGTGCCAGCAGCCAAAACAGGGTAGGGCAGCCCCAGCATTTT

V: TRBV6-5
size: -
J: TRBJ2-1
D: TRBD2
CDR3: CASSWSPGGDYNEQFF
DNA: TGTGCCAGCAGTTGGTCCCCGGGGGGGGACTACAATGAGCAGTTCTTC

V: TRBV27
size: -
J: TRBJ2-5
D: -
CDR3: CASSFWQGETQYF
DNA: TGTGCCAGCAGTTTCTGGCAGGGGGAGACCCAGTACTTC